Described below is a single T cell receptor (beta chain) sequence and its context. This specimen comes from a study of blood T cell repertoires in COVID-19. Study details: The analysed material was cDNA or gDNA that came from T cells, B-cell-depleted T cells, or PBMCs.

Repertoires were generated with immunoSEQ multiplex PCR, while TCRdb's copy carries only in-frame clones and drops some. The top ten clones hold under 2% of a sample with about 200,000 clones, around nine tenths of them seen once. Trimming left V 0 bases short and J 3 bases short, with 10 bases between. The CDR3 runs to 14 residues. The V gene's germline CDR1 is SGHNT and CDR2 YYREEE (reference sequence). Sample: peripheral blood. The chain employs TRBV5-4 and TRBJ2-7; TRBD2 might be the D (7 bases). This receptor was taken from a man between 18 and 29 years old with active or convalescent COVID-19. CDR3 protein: CASSLAGGLYEQYF. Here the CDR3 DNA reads TGTGCCAGCAGCTTGGCCGGGGGGCTCTACGAGCAGTACTTC. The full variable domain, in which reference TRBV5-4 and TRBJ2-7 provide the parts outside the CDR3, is ETGVTQSPTHLIKTRGQQVTLRCSSQSGHNTVSWYQQALGQGPQFIFQYYREEENGRGNFPPRFSGLQFPNYSSELNVNALELDDSALYLCASSLAGGLYEQYFGPGTRLTVT.